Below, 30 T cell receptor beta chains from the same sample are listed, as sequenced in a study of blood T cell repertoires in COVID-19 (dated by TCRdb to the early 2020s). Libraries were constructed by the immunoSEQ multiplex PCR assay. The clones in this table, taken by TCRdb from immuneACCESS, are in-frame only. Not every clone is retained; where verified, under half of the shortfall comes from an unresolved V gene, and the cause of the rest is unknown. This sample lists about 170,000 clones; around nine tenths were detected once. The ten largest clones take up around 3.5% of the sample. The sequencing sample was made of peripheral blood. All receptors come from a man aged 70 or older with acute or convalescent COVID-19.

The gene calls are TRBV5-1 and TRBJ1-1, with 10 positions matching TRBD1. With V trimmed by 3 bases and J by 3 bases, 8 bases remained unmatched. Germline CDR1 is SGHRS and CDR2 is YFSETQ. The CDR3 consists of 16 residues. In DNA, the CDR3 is TGCGCCAGCAGCTCGACAGGGGGCGCCTTGTACACTGAAGCTTTCTTT. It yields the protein CASSSTGGALYTEAFF. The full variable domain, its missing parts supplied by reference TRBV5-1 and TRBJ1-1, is KAGVTQTPRYLIKTRGQQVTLSCSPISGHRSVSWYQQTPGQGLQFLFEYFSETQRNKGNFPGRFSGRQFSNSRSEMNVSTLELGDSALYLCASSSTGGALYTEAFFGQGTRLTVV.

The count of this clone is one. CDR3 region: CASSWDRVLNQPQHF. CDR3 sequence (DNA): TGTGCCAGCAGTTGGGACAGGGTTTTAAATCAGCCCCAGCATTTT. This chain joins TRBV6-2 or TRBV6-3 and TRBJ1-5, with 9 positions matching TRBD1. The J segment lost 4 bases and the V segment lost 4 bases, leaving 5 bases of the junction unmatched. Per germline, CDR1 MNHEY and CDR2 SVGEGT. The CDR3 contains 15 residues.

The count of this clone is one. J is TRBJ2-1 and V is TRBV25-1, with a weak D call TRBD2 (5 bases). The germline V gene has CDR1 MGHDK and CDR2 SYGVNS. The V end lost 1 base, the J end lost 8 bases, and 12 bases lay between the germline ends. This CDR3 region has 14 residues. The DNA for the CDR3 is TGTGCCAGCAGTGAATTCGAGGGTAGGCATGAGCAGTTCTTC. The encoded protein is CASSEFEGRHEQFF.

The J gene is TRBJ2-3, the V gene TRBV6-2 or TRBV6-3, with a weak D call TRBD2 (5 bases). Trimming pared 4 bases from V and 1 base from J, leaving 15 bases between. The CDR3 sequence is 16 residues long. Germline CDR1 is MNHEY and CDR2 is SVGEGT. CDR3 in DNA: TGTGCCAGCAGTTCCTATCCCGGGGTAGGCACAGATACGCAGTATTTT. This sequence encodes CASSSYPGVGTDTQYF.

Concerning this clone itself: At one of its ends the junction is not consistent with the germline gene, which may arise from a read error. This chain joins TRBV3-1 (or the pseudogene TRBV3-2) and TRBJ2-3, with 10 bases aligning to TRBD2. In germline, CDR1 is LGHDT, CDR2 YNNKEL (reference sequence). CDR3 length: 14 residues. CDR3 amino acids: CASSQDMSGRAAHF. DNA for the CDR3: TGTGCCAGCAGCCAAGATATGAGCGGGAGGGCAGCGCATTTT.

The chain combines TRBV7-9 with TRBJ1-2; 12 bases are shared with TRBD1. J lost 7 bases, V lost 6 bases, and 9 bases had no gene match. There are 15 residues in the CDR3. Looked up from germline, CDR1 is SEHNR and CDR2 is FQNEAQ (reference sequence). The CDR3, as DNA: TGTGCCAGCAGTCATCCGGGACAGGGGGCGAGTGGCTACACCTTC. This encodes CASSHPGQGASGYTF.

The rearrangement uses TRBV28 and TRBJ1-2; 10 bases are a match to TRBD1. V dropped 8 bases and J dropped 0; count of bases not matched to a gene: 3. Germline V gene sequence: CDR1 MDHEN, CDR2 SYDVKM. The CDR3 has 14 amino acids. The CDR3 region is CASSGTGANYGYTF. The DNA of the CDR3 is TGTGCCAGCTCGGGGACAGGGGCTAACTATGGCTACACCTTC.

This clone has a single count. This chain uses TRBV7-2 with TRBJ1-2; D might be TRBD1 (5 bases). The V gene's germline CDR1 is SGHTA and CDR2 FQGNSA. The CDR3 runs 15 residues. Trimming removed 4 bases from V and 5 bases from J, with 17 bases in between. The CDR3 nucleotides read TGTGCCAGCAGCTCCTCTGGGGCACTCCCATATGGCTACACCTTC. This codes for CASSSSGALPYGYTF. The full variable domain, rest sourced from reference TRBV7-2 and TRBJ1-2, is GAGVSQSPSNKVTEKGKDVELRCDPISGHTALYWYRQSLGQGLEFLIYFQGNSAPDKSGLPSDRFSAERTGGSVSTLTIQRTQQEDSAVYLCASSSSGALPYGYTFGSGTRLTVV.

The CDR3 spells CASSPQGNYGYTF. In DNA, the CDR3 is TGTGCCAGCAGCCCCCAGGGGAACTATGGCTACACCTTC. The V gene is TRBV7-9, the J gene TRBJ1-2; maybe TRBD1 (6 bases). This CDR3 spans 13 amino acids. V lost 5 bases and J lost 2, with 9 bases in between. Germline V gene lookup returns CDR1 SEHNR and CDR2 FQNEAQ (reference sequence).

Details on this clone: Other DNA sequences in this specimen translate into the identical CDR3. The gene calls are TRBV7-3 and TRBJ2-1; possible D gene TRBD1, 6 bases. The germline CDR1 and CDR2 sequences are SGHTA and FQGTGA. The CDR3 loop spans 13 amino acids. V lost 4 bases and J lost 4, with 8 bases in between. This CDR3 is CASSSDRYNEQFF. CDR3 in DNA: TGTGCCAGCAGCTCAGACAGGTACAATGAGCAGTTCTTC.

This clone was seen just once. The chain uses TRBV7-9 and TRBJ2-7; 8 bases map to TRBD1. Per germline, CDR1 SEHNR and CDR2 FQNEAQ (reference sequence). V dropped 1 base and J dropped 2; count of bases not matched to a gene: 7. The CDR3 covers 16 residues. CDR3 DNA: TGTGCCAGCAGCTTAGGGTCAGGGGGCCCTCCCTACGAGCAGTACTTC. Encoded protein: CASSLGSGGPPYEQYF.

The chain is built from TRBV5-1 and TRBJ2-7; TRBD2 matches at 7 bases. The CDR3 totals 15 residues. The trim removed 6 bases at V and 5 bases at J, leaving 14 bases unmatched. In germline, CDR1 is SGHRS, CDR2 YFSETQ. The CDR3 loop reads CASTPLPGTTHEQYF. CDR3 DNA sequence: TGCGCCAGCACACCACTCCCCGGGACTACTCACGAGCAGTACTTC.

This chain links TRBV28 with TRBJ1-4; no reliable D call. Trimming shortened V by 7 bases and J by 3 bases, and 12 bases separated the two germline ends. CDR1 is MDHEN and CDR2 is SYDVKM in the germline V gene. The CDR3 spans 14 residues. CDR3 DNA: TGTGCCAGCAACTATCTTGATTCTAATGAAAAACTGTTTTTT. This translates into CASNYLDSNEKLFF.

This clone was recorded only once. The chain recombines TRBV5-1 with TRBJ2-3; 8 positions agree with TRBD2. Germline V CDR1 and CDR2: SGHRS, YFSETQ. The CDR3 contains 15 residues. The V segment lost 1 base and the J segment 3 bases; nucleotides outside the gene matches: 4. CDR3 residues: CASSLTGGQTDTQYF. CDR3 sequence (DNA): TGCGCCAGCAGCTTGACGGGGGGGCAAACAGATACGCAGTATTTT.

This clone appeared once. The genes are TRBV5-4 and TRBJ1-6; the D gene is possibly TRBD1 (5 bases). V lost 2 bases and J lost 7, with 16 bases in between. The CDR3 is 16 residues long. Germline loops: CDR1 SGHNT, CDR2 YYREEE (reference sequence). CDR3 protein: CASSLNAGPSNSPLHF. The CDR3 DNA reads TGTGCCAGCAGCTTAAACGCGGGGCCTTCCAATTCACCCCTCCACTTT.

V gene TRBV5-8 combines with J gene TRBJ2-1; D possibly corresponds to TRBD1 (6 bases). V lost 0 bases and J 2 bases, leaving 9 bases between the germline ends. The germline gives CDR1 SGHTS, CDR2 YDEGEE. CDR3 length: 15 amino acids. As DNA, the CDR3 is TGTGCCAGCAGCTTGGGGACAGCCGCCTACAATGAGCAGTTCTTC. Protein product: CASSLGTAAYNEQFF.

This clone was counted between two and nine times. CDR3 amino acids: CASSQDGTGYYGYTF. The DNA for the CDR3 is TGCGCCAGCAGCCAAGATGGGACAGGGTACTATGGCTACACCTTC. The chain is built from TRBV4-3 and TRBJ1-2; 9 bases align to TRBD1. This CDR3 region has 15 residues. V was clipped by 0 bases and J by 3 bases; unmatched bases: 2. Germline CDR1 and CDR2: LGHNA and YSLEER.

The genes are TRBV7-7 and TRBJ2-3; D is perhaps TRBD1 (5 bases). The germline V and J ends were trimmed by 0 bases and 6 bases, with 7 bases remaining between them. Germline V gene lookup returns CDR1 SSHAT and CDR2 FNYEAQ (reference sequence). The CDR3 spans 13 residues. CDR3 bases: TGTGCCAGCAGCTTAGCGCCAGGGGATACGCAGTATTTT. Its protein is CASSLAPGDTQYF.

CDR3 region: CASSPGFADQPQHF. CDR3 in DNA: TGCGCCAGCAGCCCAGGGTTCGCGGATCAGCCCCAGCATTTT. The chain links TRBV4-1 to TRBJ1-5, with D maybe TRBD1 (5 bases). Germline loops: CDR1 MGHRA, CDR2 YSYEKL. Deletions cut 4 bases from V and 5 bases from J, with 12 bases between. CDR3 length: 14 amino acids.

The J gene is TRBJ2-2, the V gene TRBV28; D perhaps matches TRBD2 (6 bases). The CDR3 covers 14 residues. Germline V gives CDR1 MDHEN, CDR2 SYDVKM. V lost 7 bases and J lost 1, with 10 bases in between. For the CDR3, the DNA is TGTGCCAGCACTGGGGGGAGGAACACCGGGGAGCTGTTTTTT. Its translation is CASTGGRNTGELFF.

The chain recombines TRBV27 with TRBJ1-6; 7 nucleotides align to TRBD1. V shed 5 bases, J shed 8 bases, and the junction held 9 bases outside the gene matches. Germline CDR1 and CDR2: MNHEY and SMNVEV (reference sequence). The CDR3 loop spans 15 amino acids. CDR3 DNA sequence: TGTGCCAGCAGTAGCAAAGACAGGGTGGATTCACCCCTCCACTTT. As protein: CASSSKDRVDSPLHF.

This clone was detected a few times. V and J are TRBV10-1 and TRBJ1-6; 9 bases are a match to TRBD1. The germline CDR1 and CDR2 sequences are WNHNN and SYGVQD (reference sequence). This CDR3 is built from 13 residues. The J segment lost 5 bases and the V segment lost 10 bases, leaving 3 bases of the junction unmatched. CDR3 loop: CATGTGNNSPLHF. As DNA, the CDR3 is TGCGCCACCGGGACAGGGAATAATTCACCCCTCCACTTT.

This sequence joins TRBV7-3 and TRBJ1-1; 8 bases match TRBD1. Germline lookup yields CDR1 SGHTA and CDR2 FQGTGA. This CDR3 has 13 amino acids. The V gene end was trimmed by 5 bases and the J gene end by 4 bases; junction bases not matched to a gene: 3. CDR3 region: CASSGQGSTEAFF. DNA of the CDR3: TGTGCCAGCAGCGGACAGGGCAGCACTGAAGCTTTCTTT. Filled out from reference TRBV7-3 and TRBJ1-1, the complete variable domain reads GAGVSQTPSNKVTEKGKYVELRCDPISGHTALYWYRQSLGQGPEFLIYFQGTGAADDSGLPNDRFFAVRPEGSVSTLKIQRTERGDSAVYLCASSGQGSTEAFFGQGTRLTVV.

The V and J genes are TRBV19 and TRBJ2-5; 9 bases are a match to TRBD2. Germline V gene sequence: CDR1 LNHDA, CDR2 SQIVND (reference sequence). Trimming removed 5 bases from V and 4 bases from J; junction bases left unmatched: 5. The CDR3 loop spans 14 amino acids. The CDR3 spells CASSGAGGRETQYF. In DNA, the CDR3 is TGTGCCAGTAGTGGCGCGGGGGGGCGAGAGACCCAGTACTTC.

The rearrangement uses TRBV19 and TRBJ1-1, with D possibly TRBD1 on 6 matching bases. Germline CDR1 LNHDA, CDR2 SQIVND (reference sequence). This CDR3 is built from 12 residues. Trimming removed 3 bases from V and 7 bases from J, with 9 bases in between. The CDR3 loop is CASSITGFEAFF. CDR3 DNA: TGTGCCAGTAGTATTACAGGGTTTGAAGCTTTCTTT.

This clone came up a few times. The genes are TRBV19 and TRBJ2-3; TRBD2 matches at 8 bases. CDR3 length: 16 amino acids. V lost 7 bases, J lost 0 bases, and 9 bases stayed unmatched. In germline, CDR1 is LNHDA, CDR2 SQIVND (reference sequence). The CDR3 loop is CASTSGPDRSTDTQYF. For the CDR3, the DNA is TGTGCCAGTACTAGCGGGCCTGACCGAAGCACAGATACGCAGTATTTT.

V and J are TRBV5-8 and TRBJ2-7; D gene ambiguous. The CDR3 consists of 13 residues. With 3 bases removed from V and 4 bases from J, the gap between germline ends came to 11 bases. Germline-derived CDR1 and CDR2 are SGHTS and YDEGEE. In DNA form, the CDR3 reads TGTGCCAGCAGCTCGCCCCCCGGGTACGAGCAGTACTTC. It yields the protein CASSSPPGYEQYF.

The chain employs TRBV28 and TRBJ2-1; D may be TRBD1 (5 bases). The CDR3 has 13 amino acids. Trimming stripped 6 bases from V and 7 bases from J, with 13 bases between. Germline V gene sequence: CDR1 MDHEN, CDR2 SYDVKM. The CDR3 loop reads CASSPTVANEQFF. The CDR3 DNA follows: TGTGCCAGCAGCCCGACAGTGGCTAATGAGCAGTTCTTC.

CDR3 region: CASSTSGDTDTQYF. The CDR3 DNA reads TGCGCCAGCAGCACGTCAGGGGACACAGATACGCAGTATTTT. This chain joins TRBV5-1 and TRBJ2-3; the D gene is possibly TRBD1 (6 bases). Germline V gives CDR1 SGHRS, CDR2 YFSETQ. This CDR3 has 14 residues. Trimming left V 4 bases short and J 2 bases short, with 11 bases between.

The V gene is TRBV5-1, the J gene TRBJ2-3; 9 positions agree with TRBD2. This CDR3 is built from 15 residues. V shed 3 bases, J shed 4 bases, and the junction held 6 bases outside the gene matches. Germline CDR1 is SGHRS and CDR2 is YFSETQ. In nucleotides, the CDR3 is TGCGCCAGCAGCTCGCAGCGGGGGGTTGCAGATACGCAGTATTTT. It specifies CASSSQRGVADTQYF.